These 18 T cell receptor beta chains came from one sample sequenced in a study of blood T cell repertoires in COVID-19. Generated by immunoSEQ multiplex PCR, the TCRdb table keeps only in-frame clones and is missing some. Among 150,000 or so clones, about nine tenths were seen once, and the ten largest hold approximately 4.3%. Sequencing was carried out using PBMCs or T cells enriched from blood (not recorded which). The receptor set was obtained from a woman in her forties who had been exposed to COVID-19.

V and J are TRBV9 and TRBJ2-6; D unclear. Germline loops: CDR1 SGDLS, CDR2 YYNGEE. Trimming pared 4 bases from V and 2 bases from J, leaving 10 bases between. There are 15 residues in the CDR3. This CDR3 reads CASSSDIAGANVLTF. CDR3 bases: TGTGCCAGCAGCTCCGACATTGCTGGGGCCAACGTCCTGACTTTC.

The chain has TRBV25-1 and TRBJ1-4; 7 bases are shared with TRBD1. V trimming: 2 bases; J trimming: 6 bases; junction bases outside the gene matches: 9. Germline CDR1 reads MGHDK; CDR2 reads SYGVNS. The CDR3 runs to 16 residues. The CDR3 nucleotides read TGTGCCAGCAGTGAAAGAGACAGGGAAGTTGATGAAAAACTGTTTTTT. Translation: CASSERDREVDEKLFF.

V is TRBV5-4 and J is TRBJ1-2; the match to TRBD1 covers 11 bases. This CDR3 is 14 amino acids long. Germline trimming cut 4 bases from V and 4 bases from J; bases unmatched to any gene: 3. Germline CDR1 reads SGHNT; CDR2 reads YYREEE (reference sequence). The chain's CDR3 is CASSAGQGAYGYTF. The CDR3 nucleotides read TGTGCCAGCAGCGCCGGACAGGGGGCCTATGGCTACACCTTC.

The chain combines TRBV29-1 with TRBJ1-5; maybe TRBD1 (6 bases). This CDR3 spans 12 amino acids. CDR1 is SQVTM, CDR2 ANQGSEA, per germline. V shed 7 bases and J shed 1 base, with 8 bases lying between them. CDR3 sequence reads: CSAGTSNQPQHF. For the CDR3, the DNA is TGCAGCGCCGGGACAAGCAATCAGCCCCAGCATTTT.

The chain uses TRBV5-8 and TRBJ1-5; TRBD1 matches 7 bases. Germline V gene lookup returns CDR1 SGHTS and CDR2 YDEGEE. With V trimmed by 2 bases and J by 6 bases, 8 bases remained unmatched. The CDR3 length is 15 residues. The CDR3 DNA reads TGTGCCAGCAGCTTATCGACAGGGCTGAGTCAGCCCCAGCATTTT. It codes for CASSLSTGLSQPQHF.

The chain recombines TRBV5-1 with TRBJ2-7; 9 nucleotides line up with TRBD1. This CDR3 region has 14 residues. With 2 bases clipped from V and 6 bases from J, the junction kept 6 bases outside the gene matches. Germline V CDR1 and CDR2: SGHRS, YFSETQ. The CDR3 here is CASSLGTGGLEQYF. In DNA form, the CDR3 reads TGCGCCAGCAGCTTAGGTACAGGGGGCCTCGAGCAGTACTTC.

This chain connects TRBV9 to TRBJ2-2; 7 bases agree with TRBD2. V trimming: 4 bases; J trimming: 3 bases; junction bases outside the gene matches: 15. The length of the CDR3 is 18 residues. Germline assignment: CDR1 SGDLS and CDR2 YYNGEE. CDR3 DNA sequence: TGTGCCAGCAGCCCCCGCCCGGTGGGGACTACACACACCGGGGAGCTGTTTTTT. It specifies CASSPRPVGTTHTGELFF.

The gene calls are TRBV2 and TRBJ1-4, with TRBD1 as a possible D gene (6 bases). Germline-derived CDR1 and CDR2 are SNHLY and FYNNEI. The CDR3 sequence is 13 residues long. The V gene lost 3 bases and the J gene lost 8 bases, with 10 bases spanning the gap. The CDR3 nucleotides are TGTGCCAGCAGTGAGGGGGCGCGAGAAAAACTGTTTTTT. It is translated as CASSEGAREKLFF.

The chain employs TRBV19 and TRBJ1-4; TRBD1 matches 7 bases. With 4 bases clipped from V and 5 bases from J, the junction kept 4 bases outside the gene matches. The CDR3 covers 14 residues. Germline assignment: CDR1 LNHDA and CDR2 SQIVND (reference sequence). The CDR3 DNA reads TGTGCCAGTAGTACCGGGACAGTAAATGAAAAACTGTTTTTT. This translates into CASSTGTVNEKLFF.

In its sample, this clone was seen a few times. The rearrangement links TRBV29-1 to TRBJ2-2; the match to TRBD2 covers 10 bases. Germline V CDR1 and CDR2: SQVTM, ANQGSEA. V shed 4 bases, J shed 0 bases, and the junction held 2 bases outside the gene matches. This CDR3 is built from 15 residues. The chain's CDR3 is CSVGLAGANTGELFF. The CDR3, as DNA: TGCAGCGTTGGTCTAGCGGGGGCGAACACCGGGGAGCTGTTTTTT.

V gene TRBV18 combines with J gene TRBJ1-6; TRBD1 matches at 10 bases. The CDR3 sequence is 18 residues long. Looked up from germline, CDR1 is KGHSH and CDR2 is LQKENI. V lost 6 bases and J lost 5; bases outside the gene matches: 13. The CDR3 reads CASSLTGTGARDNSPLHF. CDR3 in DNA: TGTGCCAGCTCCCTTACCGGGACAGGGGCTCGTGATAATTCACCCCTCCACTTT.

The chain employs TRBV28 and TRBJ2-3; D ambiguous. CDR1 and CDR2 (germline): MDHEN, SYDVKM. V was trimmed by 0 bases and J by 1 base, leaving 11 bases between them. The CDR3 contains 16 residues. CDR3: CASSLWPQQGTDTQYF. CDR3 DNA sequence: TGTGCCAGCAGTTTATGGCCCCAGCAGGGCACAGATACGCAGTATTTT.

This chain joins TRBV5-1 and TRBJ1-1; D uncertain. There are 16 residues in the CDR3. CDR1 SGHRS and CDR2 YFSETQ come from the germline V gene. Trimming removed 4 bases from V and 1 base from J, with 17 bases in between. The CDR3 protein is CASSPQVLRSNTEAFF. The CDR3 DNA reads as TGCGCCAGCAGCCCCCAGGTACTCAGATCGAACACTGAAGCTTTCTTT.

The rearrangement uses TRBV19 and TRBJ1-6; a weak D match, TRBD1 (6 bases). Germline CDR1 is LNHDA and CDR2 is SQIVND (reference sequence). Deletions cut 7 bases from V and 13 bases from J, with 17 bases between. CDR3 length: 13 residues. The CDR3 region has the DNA TGTGCCAGTACCCAGGGGCCCCGACTGCCCCTCCACTTT. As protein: CASTQGPRLPLHF.

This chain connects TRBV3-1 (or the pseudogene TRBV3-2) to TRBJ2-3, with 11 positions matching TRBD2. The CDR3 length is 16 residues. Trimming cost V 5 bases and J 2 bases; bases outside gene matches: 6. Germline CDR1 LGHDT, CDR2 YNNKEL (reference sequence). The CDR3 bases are TGTGCCAGCAGCGCGGGGACTAGCGGACACACAGATACGCAGTATTTT. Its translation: CASSAGTSGHTDTQYF.

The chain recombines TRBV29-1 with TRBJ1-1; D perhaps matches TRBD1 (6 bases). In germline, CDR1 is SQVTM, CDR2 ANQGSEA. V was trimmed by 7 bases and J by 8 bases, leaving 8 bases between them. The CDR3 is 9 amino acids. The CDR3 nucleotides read TGCAGCGGAGGGACAGAAGCTTTCTTT. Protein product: CSGGTEAFF.

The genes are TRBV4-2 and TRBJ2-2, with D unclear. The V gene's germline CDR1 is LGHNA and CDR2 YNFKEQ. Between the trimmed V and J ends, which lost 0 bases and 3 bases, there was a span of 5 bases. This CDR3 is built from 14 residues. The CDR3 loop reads CASSQDRHTGELFF. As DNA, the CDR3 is TGTGCCAGCAGCCAAGACAGGCACACCGGGGAGCTGTTTTTT.

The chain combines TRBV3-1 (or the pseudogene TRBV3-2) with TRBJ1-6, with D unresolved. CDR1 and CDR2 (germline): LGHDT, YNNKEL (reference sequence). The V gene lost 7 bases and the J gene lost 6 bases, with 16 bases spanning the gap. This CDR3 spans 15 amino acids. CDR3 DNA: TGTGCCAGCAAGGGCTCGACGAGGGCTAATTCACCCCTCCACTTT. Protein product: CASKGSTRANSPLHF.